The source of this T cell receptor beta chain is a study of CD8+ T cells in alopecia areata. This CDR3 contains 16 residues. The ends lost 3 bases at V and 3 bases at J; junction bases unmatched: 9. Germline V CDR1 and CDR2: LNHDA, SQIVND (reference sequence). Whole-study results and caveats: When scalp samples are sequenced, resident alphabeta T cells of normal skin are also captured. Mice gave a clearer picture of TCR sharing than patients did, possibly for HLA-related reasons. An increase in clonality over normal scalp was evident in lesional scalp, especially alopecia totalis/universalis.

cDNA prepared by RNA extraction and subsequent reverse transcription served as the template for sequencing. Data came from immunoSEQ multiplex PCR; TCRdb stores just in-frame clones and leaves some out. Among around 190,000 clones listed, roughly 50% were seen once. In the case of this clone: Its specificity is not known.

The sequenced material came from CD8+ T cells sorted from blood. The TCR sequence derives from a human donor in good health. The chain is built from TRBV19 and TRBJ2-7, with 9 bases matching TRBD1. The CDR3 region is CASSISPGQGIYEQYF. The CDR3 DNA is TGTGCCAGTAGTATTTCGCCCGGACAGGGGATCTACGAGCAGTACTTC.